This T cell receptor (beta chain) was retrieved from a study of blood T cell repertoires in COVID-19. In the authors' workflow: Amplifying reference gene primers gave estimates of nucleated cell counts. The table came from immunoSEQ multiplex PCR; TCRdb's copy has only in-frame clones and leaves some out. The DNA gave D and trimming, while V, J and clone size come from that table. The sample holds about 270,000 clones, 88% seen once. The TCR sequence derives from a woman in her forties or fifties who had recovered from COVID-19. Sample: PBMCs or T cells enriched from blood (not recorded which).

The DNA of the CDR3 is TGTGCCAGCTCACCAAACTATAGCAATCAGCCCCAGCATTTT. Its protein product is CASSPNYSNQPQHF. The chain couples TRBV18 to TRBJ1-5; D is unclear. This CDR3 is 14 amino acids long. In germline, CDR1 is KGHSH, CDR2 LQKENI. V dropped 2 bases and J dropped 0 bases, with 5 bases sitting between them.